This TCR beta chain derives from a study of early stage breast cancer tumors (dated by TCRdb to the late 2010s). As for the study more broadly: Of the approximately 15 invasive breast tumors, about a dozen were found to be estrogen receptor-positive, progesterone receptor-positive and HER2-negative. Of the approximately twelve ER+/PR+/HER2- tumors, eight were classified as invasive ductal carcinomas and four as invasive lobular carcinomas. The average read coverage per sample was approximately 9.8-fold. The samples as a whole yielded under 3,500,000 detected templates, corresponding to roughly 1.1 million unique clonotypes.

For this chain, trimming is 1 base at the V end and 3 bases at the J end, and the number of junction bases without a gene match is 3. Taken from cysteine to phenylalanine, the CDR3 has 15 residues. Kept here is only the CDR3 DNA, which spans 45 bases and is read in frame from base 1. The CDR1 and CDR2 encoded by the germline V gene are SGHRS and YFSETQ. The study profiled bulk TCR beta-chain repertoires in matched peripheral blood, tumor and adjacent normal breast tissue taken from about 15 patients with early-stage breast cancer. Before surgery, about 4.5-11 mL of whole blood was collected into EDTA tubes and then processed within 2 hours. Ficoll-Paque centrifugation in SepMate-50 tubes was used to isolate peripheral blood mononuclear cells. PBMCs were cryopreserved in aliquots of 2 to 4 million cells in roughly 90% FBS with about 10% DMSO and kept in liquid nitrogen. The Qiagen AllPrep DNA/RNA Mini kit was used for genomic DNA extraction.

Every sample was amplified as two independent genomic DNA replicates, using roughly 0.5 ug for blood and roughly 1.4 ug for tumor or normal breast. Following the manufacturer's instructions, the ImmunoSeq Intro kit was used to carry out TCRB sequencing on genomic DNA. The multiplex PCR ran for 25 to 40 cycles using proprietary primers and spike-in control sequences for absolute quantification. Single-end 150-bp reads were used to sequence an 87-bp fragment spanning the CDR3 plus the flanking V and J genes. Seven samples, each with two replicates, were multiplexed per lane of an Illumina MiSeq using version 3.0 chemistry. From the authors' description of their analysis: The vendor's proprietary pipeline processed the raw data and merged both replicates into a single result for each sample. Clonotypes were defined as productive rearrangements sharing the V-gene family, CDR3 amino acid sequence and J-gene segment. To compute clonality, the normalized Shannon entropy (Pielou evenness) of TCRB abundances was subtracted from 1. T cell density was estimated as total templates divided by the number of input cells, with the number of input cells inferred from the DNA input amount. Recon with default parameters was used to estimate total repertoire diversity and clonality. A clonotype was considered tumor-enriched if its abundance in tumor exceeded 0.1% and was at least 32-fold higher than its abundance in normal breast. In TCRdb, the immuneACCESS table is reduced to in-frame sequences with V and J assigned. These tables do not hold every clone; where another copy was compared, an unresolved V gene accounts for under half, and the others remain unexplained. Clonal size and the V and J genes are those of that table, whereas D and trimming came from the DNA. The sample table shows tens of thousands of clones, and around 73% are seen once. The top ten clones comprise about 6.8% of the sample.

The research as a whole found: Greater similarity was observed between blood and normal breast repertoires than between blood and tumor repertoires, and tumor was distinguished from normal in about 90% of the 16 patients when each tissue was compared with blood. Analysis by tumor subtype was prevented by the small cohort size. Enriched TCRB sequences shared across patients were found to be mostly commonly generated sequences that were unlikely to play an important role in the tumor microenvironment. Chain pairing and functional markers such as CD4, CD8 and FOXP3 were missed by bulk genomic DNA sequencing of unsorted cells. Compared with adjacent normal breast tissue, tumors had roughly 2.5-fold higher T cell density and higher clonality.

Ten or more counts support this clone. What antigen it recognizes has not been identified. The sample holds no much larger clone one base away, and base qualities are not on file. The source is a person aged 45-60 years with breast cancer. The chain is made from TRBV5-1 and TRBJ2-1, and 8 junctional nucleotides match TRBD2. The sample comprised blood. The nucleotide sequence is TGCGCCAGCAGCTTGACTAGCGGAATCTACAATGAGCAGTTCTTC. Translation gives CASSLTSGIYNEQFF.